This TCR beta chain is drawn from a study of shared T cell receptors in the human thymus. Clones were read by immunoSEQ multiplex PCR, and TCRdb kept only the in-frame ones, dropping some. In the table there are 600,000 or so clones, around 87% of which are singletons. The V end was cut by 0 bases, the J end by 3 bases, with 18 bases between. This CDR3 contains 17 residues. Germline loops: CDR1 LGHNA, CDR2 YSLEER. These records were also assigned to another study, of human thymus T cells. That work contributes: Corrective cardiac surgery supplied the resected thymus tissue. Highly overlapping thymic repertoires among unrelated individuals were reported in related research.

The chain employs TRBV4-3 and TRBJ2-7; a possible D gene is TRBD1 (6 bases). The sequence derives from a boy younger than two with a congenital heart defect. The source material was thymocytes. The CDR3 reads CASSQERTGQTVYEQYF. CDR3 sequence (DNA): TGCGCCAGCAGCCAAGAGAGGACGGGACAAACGGTCTACGAGCAGTACTTC.